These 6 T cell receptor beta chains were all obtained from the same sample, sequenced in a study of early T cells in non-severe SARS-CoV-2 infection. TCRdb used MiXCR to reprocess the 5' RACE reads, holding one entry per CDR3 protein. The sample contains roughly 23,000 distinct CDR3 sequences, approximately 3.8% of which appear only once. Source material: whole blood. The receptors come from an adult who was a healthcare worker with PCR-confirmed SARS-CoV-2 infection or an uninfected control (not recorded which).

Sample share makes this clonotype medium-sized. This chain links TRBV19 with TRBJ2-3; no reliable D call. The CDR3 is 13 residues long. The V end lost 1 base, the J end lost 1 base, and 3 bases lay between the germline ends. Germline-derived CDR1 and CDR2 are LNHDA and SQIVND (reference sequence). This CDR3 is CASSIGRTDTQYF. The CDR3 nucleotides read TGTGCCAGTAGTATAGGGCGCACAGATACGCAGTATTTT.

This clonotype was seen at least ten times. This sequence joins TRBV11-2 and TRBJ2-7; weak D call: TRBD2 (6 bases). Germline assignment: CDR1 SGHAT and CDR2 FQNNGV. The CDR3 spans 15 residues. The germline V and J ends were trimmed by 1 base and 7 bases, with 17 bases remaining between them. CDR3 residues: CASSLVTFGGGEQYF. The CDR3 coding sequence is TGTGCCAGCAGCTTAGTGACCTTCGGCGGAGGGGAGCAGTACTTC. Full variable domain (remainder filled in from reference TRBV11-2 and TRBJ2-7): EAGVAQSPRYKIIEKRQSVAFWCNPISGHATLYWYQQILGQGPKLLIQFQNNGVVDDSQLPKDRFSAERLKGVDSTLKIQPAKLEDSAVYLCASSLVTFGGGEQYFGPGTRLTVT.

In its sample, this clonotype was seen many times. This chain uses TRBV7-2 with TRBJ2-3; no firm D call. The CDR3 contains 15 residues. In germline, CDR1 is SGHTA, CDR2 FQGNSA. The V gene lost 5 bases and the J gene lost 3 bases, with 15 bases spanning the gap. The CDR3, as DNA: TGTGCCAGCAGCCCAAATCCCAGCAGAACAGATACGCAGTATTTT. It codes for CASSPNPSRTDTQYF.

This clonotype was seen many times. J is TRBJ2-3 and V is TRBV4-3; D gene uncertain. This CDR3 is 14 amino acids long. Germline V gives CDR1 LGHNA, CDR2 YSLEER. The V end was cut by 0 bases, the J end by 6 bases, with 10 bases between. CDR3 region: CASSQEGRLDTQYF. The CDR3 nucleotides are TGCGCCAGCAGCCAAGAGGGCAGGCTGGATACGCAGTATTTT.

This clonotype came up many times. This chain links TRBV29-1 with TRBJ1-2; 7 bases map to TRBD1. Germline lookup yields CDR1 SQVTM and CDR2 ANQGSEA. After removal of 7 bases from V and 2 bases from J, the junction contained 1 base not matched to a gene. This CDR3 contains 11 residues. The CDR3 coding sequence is TGCAGCGCGGGACAGAACTATGGCTACACCTTC. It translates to CSAGQNYGYTF.

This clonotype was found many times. The DNA of the CDR3 is TGCAGTGCTAGGTGGGGGGCGACTAACTATGGCTACACCTTC. Encoded protein: CSARWGATNYGYTF. The chain couples TRBV20-1 to TRBJ1-2; TRBD1 might be the D (6 bases). The CDR3 spans 14 residues. Trimming took off 3 bases at V and 0 bases at J, with 11 bases between the two ends. Germline CDR1 DFQATT, CDR2 SNEGSKA (reference sequence).